This T cell receptor beta chain was identified during a study of graft-versus-host responses after intestinal transplantation (dated by TCRdb to the early 2020s). Background on the whole study: The transplants that recipients received were multivisceral, liver-intestinal, or isolated intestinal. Donor T cell macrochimerism was defined as a peak of at least 4% donor T cells among recipient peripheral blood mononuclear cells. Rather than being sequenced by the commercial service, samples from three later patients were sequenced in-house on an Illumina MiSeq and processed with MiXCR. Of the roughly 26 intestinal transplant recipients enrolled in the cohort, one of whom was a retransplant, 3 patients without pretransplant specimens were excluded. Alloreactive clones were identified by sequencing pre-transplant mixed lymphocyte reaction products and comparing them with unstimulated pre-transplant donor and recipient T cells. After intestinal transplantation, graft-versus-host and host-versus-graft alloreactive T cell clones were followed in the graft, circulation and bone marrow using bulk TCR-beta CDR3 sequencing. Every recipient was given anti-thymocyte globulin induction, then maintenance tacrolimus and steroids for about three years.

The time point label for this specimen denotes: cells obtained before transplantation from donor or recipient. CD3+CD4+ and CD3+CD8+ populations were FACS-sorted from unstimulated pre-transplant donor and recipient cells taken from spleen or lymph nodes. Spanning cysteine to phenylalanine, the CDR3 consists of 13 amino acids. The retained sequence is limited to the CDR3, 39 bases, with the frame set at the first base. V was cut back by 2 bases and J by 2 bases, leaving a gap of 3 bases between them. According to the germline V gene, CDR1 reads LGHNA and CDR2 reads YNFKEQ. Libraries came from the immunoSEQ multiplex PCR assay. In most patients, genomic DNA was isolated using the Qiagen DNeasy Blood and Tissue Kit and sent frozen to Adaptive Biotechnologies for TCR sequencing. For most patients, high-throughput TCR-beta CDR3 sequencing of genomic DNA was performed by Adaptive Biotechnologies. The published analysis was carried out like this. TCR sequencing data were retrieved from Adaptive's ImmunoSEQ software for around 20 patients, whereas a few other patients were processed with MiXCR and VDJtools. To correct CD4 versus CD8 sorting errors, sequences present in both subsets at a frequency ratio below 5:1 were removed. Because the origin of CDR3 nucleotide sequences shared between donor and recipient could not be assigned, those sequences were removed. To be classed as alloreactive, a clone needed at least 2-fold expansion over unstimulated cells and a minimum CFSE-low frequency of 0.002% (template counts) or 0.001% (read counts). Mappable clones were those detected in sequenced pre-transplant spleen, lymph node, or MLR CFSE-low populations of the donor or recipient. Cumulative frequency of alloreactive clones was calculated as a percentage of all sequences weighted by copy number. TCRdb provides this immuneACCESS table in a form limited to in-frame rearrangements. Some clones are lacking; in checked studies, under half of them reflect an unresolved V gene, and why the rest are absent is not known. The DNA was the basis for D and trimming; V, J and clone size are from that table. The sample table lists roughly 73,000 clones, roughly 87% of them with a count of one. The leading ten clones occupy around 8% of the sample.

The study at large found these results: Early after transplant, declines in HvG clones were associated with peak levels of circulating GvH clones. The conclusions were limited by the relatively low number and heterogeneity of the intestinal transplant patients. High GvH to HvG T cell clonal ratios were observed in the allografts of patients with donor T cell macrochimerism. GvH clones were detected in recipient bone marrow, and some of these GvH clones were observed earlier in ileal mucosa or blood, consistent with an intestinal mucosal origin.

Concerning this clone: What antigen it recognizes has not been identified. Base-call qualities are not available, and no considerably larger clone is one nucleotide away.

The receptor was isolated from a human donor who was the organ donor for an intestinal transplant. The specimen comprised unstimulated CD8+ T cells sorted from spleen or lymph node cells, sampled before transplant. The chain was built from TRBV4-2 and TRBJ2-2, with the D gene too uncertain to name. The CDR3 reads as follows: CASSQPNTGELFF. The DNA sequence follows: TGTGCCAGCAGCCAACCCAACACCGGGGAGCTGTTTTTT.